This passage covers 27 T cell receptor beta chains from one sample sequenced in a study of T cell responses to AZD1222 COVID-19 vaccine. Sequencing used immunoSEQ multiplex PCR; TCRdb keeps in-frame clones, though not all of them. The data show around 120,000 clones, 75% to 85% seen once. Sequencing used peripheral blood, obtained 28 days after the second AZD1222 dose. These receptor sequences come from an adult who received the AZD1222 COVID-19 vaccine.

The sample holds a few counts of this clone. J is TRBJ1-1 and V is TRBV29-1; no clear D. This CDR3 region has 13 residues. V lost 4 bases, J lost 0 bases, and 9 bases lay in between. Germline loops: CDR1 SQVTM, CDR2 ANQGSEA. The CDR3 here is CSVVSEVNTEAFF. Written as DNA, the CDR3 is TGCAGCGTTGTTTCGGAGGTGAACACTGAAGCTTTCTTT.

The genes are TRBV4-3 and TRBJ2-3; 7 nucleotides match TRBD2. The V gene end was trimmed by 2 bases and the J gene end by 5 bases; junction bases not matched to a gene: 7. Germline V gives CDR1 LGHNA, CDR2 YSLEER. This CDR3 is 15 amino acids long. The CDR3 is CASSQSPSGGDTQYF. CDR3 sequence (DNA): TGCGCCAGCAGCCAAAGTCCTAGCGGAGGAGATACGCAGTATTTT.

The V gene is TRBV18, the J gene TRBJ1-2, with D unresolved. CDR1 is KGHSH, CDR2 LQKENI, per germline. The CDR3 spans 18 residues. Trimming removed 3 bases from V and 6 bases from J, with 26 bases in between. The CDR3 DNA sequence: TGTGCCAGCTCACCTTTCCCACCGGGAGAAAAAAATAGGGATGGCTACACCTTC. Residues: CASSPFPPGEKNRDGYTF.

This chain joins TRBV27 and TRBJ2-7; 7 bases line up with TRBD1. With V trimmed by 2 bases and J by 2 bases, 6 bases remained unmatched. Germline V CDR1 and CDR2: MNHEY, SMNVEV (reference sequence). There are 15 residues in the CDR3. CDR3 nucleotides: TGTGCCAGCAGTTTAAAAGGACAGGCCACCTACGAGCAGTACTTC. Translated, it gives CASSLKGQATYEQYF.

The table lists this clone with a few counts. The rearrangement uses TRBV7-8 and TRBJ1-1; D gene unclear. V was cut by 5 bases and J by 2 bases, with 6 bases left in between. The CDR3 has 12 residues. In germline, CDR1 is SGHVS, CDR2 FQNEAQ. CDR3 loop: CASSQHNTEAFF. The CDR3 nucleotides are TGTGCCAGCAGCCAACACAACACTGAAGCTTTCTTT.

The chain joins TRBV11-2 to TRBJ1-2, with D perhaps TRBD1 (5 bases). The CDR3 has 14 residues. Germline loops: CDR1 SGHAT, CDR2 FQNNGV. Trimming took off 3 bases at V and 8 bases at J, with 16 bases between the two ends. CDR3 bases: TGTGCCAGCAGCTTCGAAGGGGTGGTTCGGGGCTACACCTTC. Its protein is CASSFEGVVRGYTF.

V usage is TRBV4-1 and J usage is TRBJ1-2, with TRBD1 matching 11 bases. The germline CDR1 and CDR2 sequences are MGHRA and YSYEKL. This CDR3 comprises 15 residues. J was trimmed by 5 bases and V by 4 bases; bases with no gene match: 6. The CDR3 is CASSPGGTGGYGYTF. CDR3 bases: TGCGCCAGCAGCCCAGGAGGGACAGGGGGATATGGCTACACCTTC.

J is TRBJ2-1 and V is TRBV6-6, with D uncertain. The germline V gene has CDR1 MNHNY and CDR2 SVGAGI (reference sequence). The ends were cut back, 4 bases at V and 8 bases at J, with 12 bases in the middle. CDR3 length equals 13 residues. The CDR3 sequence: CASSSLIADEQFF. CDR3 DNA: TGTGCCAGCAGTTCCCTTATAGCCGATGAGCAGTTCTTC.

The rearrangement uses TRBV7-9 and TRBJ2-7; D gene ambiguous. Trimming took off 5 bases at V and 0 bases at J, with 8 bases between the two ends. There are 13 residues in the CDR3. CDR1 is SEHNR and CDR2 is FQNEAQ in the germline V gene (reference sequence). The CDR3 DNA is TGTGCCAGCAGCATCTCACACTCCTACGAGCAGTACTTC. Translated: CASSISHSYEQYF.

The chain couples TRBV6-6 to TRBJ1-5, with D possibly matching TRBD1 (6 bases). Germline loops: CDR1 MNHNY, CDR2 SVGAGI (reference sequence). This CDR3 contains 15 residues. The ends were cut back, 3 bases at V and 6 bases at J, with 15 bases in the middle. The CDR3 coding sequence is TGTGCCAGCAGTTATGGGGGGCAGGGTGGTCAGCCCCAGCATTTT. Residues: CASSYGGQGGQPQHF.

This clone has just one count. The rearrangement joins TRBV28 to TRBJ1-2; D gene ambiguous. This CDR3 is 14 amino acids long. Germline V gene lookup returns CDR1 MDHEN and CDR2 SYDVKM. V lost 9 bases and J lost 5, with 19 bases in between. The CDR3 reads CASREGLGLYGYTF. Written as DNA, the CDR3 is TGTGCCAGTCGGGAGGGTCTGGGTCTTTATGGCTACACCTTC.

This clone was recorded a few times. One end of the junction does not line up with germline, which may come from a read error. V usage is TRBV28 and J usage is TRBJ2-7; perhaps TRBD2 as D (5 bases). Per the germline V gene, CDR1 is MDHEN and CDR2 is SYDVKM. This CDR3 is 11 amino acids long. CDR3 amino acids: CASSGPRAGLF. DNA of the CDR3: TGTGCCAGCAGTGGACCCCGGGCGGGCCTCTTC.

The chain has TRBV11-1 and TRBJ1-2; D is uncertain. The V end lost 5 bases, the J end lost 4 bases, and 11 bases lay between the germline ends. This CDR3 spans 13 amino acids. Per the germline V gene, CDR1 is SGHAT and CDR2 is FQDESV (reference sequence). The CDR3: CASSQDGLYGYTF. The CDR3 nucleotides read TGTGCCAGCAGCCAGGACGGGCTCTATGGCTACACCTTC.

In regard to this clone: The sample contains more than one DNA sequence encoding this CDR3. This chain uses TRBV6-5 with TRBJ1-5; no firm D call. Per the germline V gene, CDR1 is MNHEY and CDR2 is SVGAGI. V shed 2 bases and J shed 4 bases, with 6 bases lying between them. The CDR3 loop spans 13 amino acids. The CDR3 sequence is CASSYLGNQPQHF. The DNA for the CDR3 is TGTGCCAGCAGTTACCTGGGGAATCAGCCCCAGCATTTT.

CDR3 in amino acids: CAWRDTSSYNSPLHF. The CDR3 nucleotides read TGTGCCTGGAGAGATACAAGCTCCTATAATTCACCCCTCCACTTT. The genes are TRBV30 and TRBJ1-6; D is unresolved. There are 15 residues in the CDR3. CDR1 is GTSNPN and CDR2 is SVGIG in the germline V gene (reference sequence). V was shortened by 3 bases and J by 0 bases, with 9 bases between the two germline ends.

This chain uses TRBV30 with TRBJ1-2; 7 bases line up with TRBD1. V shed 3 bases and J 8 bases; nucleotides not matched to a gene: 6. The CDR3 is 12 amino acids. Germline V gene sequence: CDR1 GTSNPN, CDR2 SVGIG (reference sequence). The CDR3 bases are TGTGCCTGGAGCGGAAACAGGGGCGGCTACACCTTC. It yields the protein CAWSGNRGGYTF.

The CDR3 reads CASSPWGGAREQFF. CDR3 DNA sequence: TGCGCCAGCAGCCCTTGGGGGGGGGCACGGGAGCAGTTCTTC. The chain is built from TRBV5-1 and TRBJ2-1, with D maybe TRBD2 (7 bases). The CDR3 extends over 14 amino acids. V gave up 4 bases and J gave up 10 bases, with 18 bases separating them. CDR1 and CDR2 (germline): SGHRS, YFSETQ.

The rearrangement links TRBV30 to TRBJ1-1; D unclear. In germline, CDR1 is GTSNPN, CDR2 SVGIG (reference sequence). The CDR3 runs 11 residues. Trimming shortened V by 6 bases and J by 1 base, and 6 bases separated the two germline ends. The CDR3 here is CACQPNTEAFF. CDR3 coding DNA: TGTGCCTGTCAGCCGAACACTGAAGCTTTCTTT.

This chain uses TRBV30 with TRBJ1-1; tentative D call: TRBD1 (6 bases). Germline CDR1 is GTSNPN and CDR2 is SVGIG (reference sequence). The CDR3 runs to 15 residues. Trimming pared 4 bases from V and 6 bases from J, leaving 21 bases between. This chain's CDR3 is CAWTRGAPWGAEAFF. In DNA form, the CDR3 reads TGTGCCTGGACCAGGGGCGCCCCATGGGGCGCTGAAGCTTTCTTT. The full variable domain, rest sourced from reference TRBV30 and TRBJ1-1, is SQTIHQWPATLVQPVGSPLSLECTVEGTSNPNLYWYRQAAGRGLQLLFYSVGIGQISSEVPQNLSASRPQDRQFILSSKKLLLSDSGFYLCAWTRGAPWGAEAFFGQGTRLTVV.

This rearrangement joins TRBV7-8 to TRBJ1-2; possibly TRBD1 for D (5 bases). The germline V gene has CDR1 SGHVS and CDR2 FQNEAQ. The CDR3 covers 15 residues. Trimming removed 1 base at V and 4 bases at J, with 13 bases between. This chain's CDR3 is CASSLVGGTGYGYTF. CDR3 DNA: TGTGCCAGCAGCTTAGTGGGAGGGACCGGCTATGGCTACACCTTC. Combining the CDR3 with reference TRBV7-8 and TRBJ1-2 gives the whole variable domain GAGVSQSPRYKVAKRGQDVALRCDPISGHVSLFWYQQALGQGPEFLTYFQNEAQLDKSGLPSDRFFAERPEGSVSTLKIQRTQQEDSAVYLCASSLVGGTGYGYTFGSGTRLTVV.

J is TRBJ1-6 and V is TRBV5-1; a possible D gene is TRBD1 (5 bases). Trimming removed 4 bases at V and 8 bases at J, with 16 bases between. The CDR3 has 15 residues. CDR1 is SGHRS, CDR2 YFSETQ, per germline. CDR3 loop: CASSAGLPGDSPLHF. CDR3 coding DNA: TGCGCCAGCAGCGCGGGACTCCCCGGGGATTCACCCCTCCACTTT.

V and J are TRBV5-3 and TRBJ2-1; tentative D call: TRBD2 (5 bases). TRBV5-3 carries the ORF label, with uncertain function. V was cut by 4 bases and J by 3 bases, with 11 bases left in between. This CDR3 has 14 residues. CDR3 amino acids: CARSPIGLYNEQFF. The DNA of the CDR3 is TGTGCCAGAAGCCCGATCGGACTCTACAATGAGCAGTTCTTC.

This clone was detected a few times. This chain joins TRBV19 and TRBJ2-2; D not resolved. V shed 2 bases and J shed 0 bases, with 7 bases lying between them. Germline V gene sequence: CDR1 LNHDA, CDR2 SQIVND (reference sequence). The CDR3 has 15 residues. The CDR3 loop reads CASSIPQANTGELFF. CDR3 DNA: TGTGCCAGTAGTATACCGCAGGCGAACACCGGGGAGCTGTTTTTT.

The gene calls are TRBV27 and TRBJ1-2; D unresolved. Germline assignment: CDR1 MNHEY and CDR2 SMNVEV (reference sequence). The length of the CDR3 is 14 residues. Trimming pared 6 bases from V and 3 bases from J, leaving 14 bases between. The CDR3 DNA follows: TGTGCCAGCAGATCGGACGGAGGTGACTATGGCTACACCTTC. It translates to CASRSDGGDYGYTF.

This sequence joins TRBV5-5 and TRBJ1-2; 10 positions match TRBD1. The CDR3 totals 15 residues. V lost 6 bases and J lost 5; bases outside the gene matches: 10. CDR1 SGHKS and CDR2 YYEKEE come from the germline V gene (reference sequence). CDR3 region: CASIPWDRGGYGYTF. The CDR3 DNA follows: TGTGCCAGCATCCCTTGGGACAGGGGCGGATATGGCTACACCTTC.

This clone has only one observation. The chain links TRBV12-3 or TRBV12-4 to TRBJ2-7, with D unresolved. V shed 6 bases and J shed 4 bases, with 10 bases lying between them. The CDR3 runs to 12 residues. CDR3 DNA sequence: TGTGCCAGCAGCGAACTCGGTTACGAGCAGTACTTC. Its translation: CASSELGYEQYF.

This chain uses TRBV27 with TRBJ1-5, with D possibly matching TRBD1 (6 bases). The germline gives CDR1 MNHEY, CDR2 SMNVEV (reference sequence). V shed 4 bases and J shed 4 bases, with 14 bases lying between them. The CDR3 consists of 15 residues. The CDR3 loop reads CASSSWDKSNQPQHF. In nucleotides, the CDR3 is TGTGCCAGCAGTTCGTGGGACAAATCTAATCAGCCCCAGCATTTT.